A single sample is the source of the 21 T cell receptor beta chains below, sequenced in a study of blood T cell repertoires in COVID-19. Data came from immunoSEQ multiplex PCR; TCRdb stores just in-frame clones and leaves some out. The table records about 360,000 clones, about 88% of them present only once. Sample: peripheral blood. The receptors stem from a human donor in a cohort sampled during active COVID-19.

The chain uses TRBV7-2 and TRBJ2-4, with TRBD2 matching 12 bases. This CDR3 contains 19 residues. V lost 5 bases, J lost 1 base, and 12 bases stayed unmatched. Germline CDR1 and CDR2: SGHTA and FQGNSA. DNA of the CDR3: TGTGCCAGCAGCCCCCTGACTAGCGGGGGCGCAAAGGCCAAAAACATTCAGTACTTC. Protein product: CASSPLTSGGAKAKNIQYF.

This chain connects TRBV5-6 to TRBJ1-6, with a possible D match to TRBD1 (5 bases). The length of the CDR3 is 14 residues. V was cut by 3 bases and J by 7 bases, with 11 bases left in between. Germline V CDR1 and CDR2: SGHDT, YYEEEE. CDR3 DNA: TGTGCCAGCAGCTCCGGGACTCTGAATTCACCCCTCCACTTT. Protein sequence: CASSSGTLNSPLHF.

This clone was counted a few times. The gene calls are TRBV19 and TRBJ2-2; weak D call: TRBD1 (7 bases). The CDR3 has 16 residues. CDR1 and CDR2 from the germline V gene are LNHDA and SQIVND (reference sequence). Trimming removed 2 bases at V and 3 bases at J, with 13 bases between. This chain's CDR3 is CASSIRRGRDTGELFF. In DNA, the CDR3 is TGTGCCAGTAGTATAAGGAGGGGGCGAGACACCGGGGAGCTGTTTTTT. Full variable domain (remainder filled in from reference TRBV19 and TRBJ2-2): DGGITQSPKYLFRKEGQNVTLSCEQNLNHDAMYWYRQDPGQGLRLIYYSQIVNDFQKGDIAEGYSVSREKKESFPLTVTSAQKNPTAFYLCASSIRRGRDTGELFFGEGSRLTVL.

The V call is TRBV24-1, the J call TRBJ1-2, with a tentative D call TRBD1 (6 bases). V was shortened by 4 bases and J by 8 bases, with 13 bases between the two germline ends. This CDR3 has 13 amino acids. Looked up from germline, CDR1 is KGHDR and CDR2 is SFDVKD. CDR3 in DNA: TGTGCCACCAGTGAAGGGGGATATAACGGCTACACCTTC. Its protein is CATSEGGYNGYTF.

The chain employs TRBV30 and TRBJ2-7, with 7 bases fitting TRBD1. The junction had 7 bases not matched to a gene; V was cut back by 0 bases and J by 2 bases. CDR3 length: 15 amino acids. Germline values: CDR1 GTSNPN, CDR2 SVGIG (reference sequence). The CDR3 bases are TGTGCCTGGAGTGTACCTCGAACAGGGGCCTACGAGCAGTACTTC. Translation: CAWSVPRTGAYEQYF.

The chain links TRBV7-9 to TRBJ2-7; D is possibly TRBD1 (5 bases). Between the trimmed V and J ends, which lost 7 bases and 5 bases, there was a span of 18 bases. This CDR3 is built from 14 residues. CDR1 and CDR2 from the germline V gene are SEHNR and FQNEAQ (reference sequence). CDR3 bases: TGTGCCAGCACCAGCAGTAGGGGTCACCACGAGCAGTACTTC. It yields the protein CASTSSRGHHEQYF.

The chain combines TRBV10-2 with TRBJ2-7, with D possibly TRBD2 on 6 matching bases. CDR3 length: 14 residues. Looked up from germline, CDR1 is WSHSY and CDR2 is SAAADI. Trimming removed 7 bases at V and 7 bases at J, with 20 bases between. CDR3 coding DNA: TGCGCCAGCAATGTCGGCGGGATGGGGACGGAGCAGTACTTC. Translating gives CASNVGGMGTEQYF.

The chain combines TRBV4-1 with TRBJ2-5; TRBD2 matches 8 bases. CDR1 and CDR2 (germline): MGHRA, YSYEKL. The CDR3 is made up of 17 amino acids. V shed 0 bases, J shed 4 bases, and the junction held 10 bases outside the gene matches. The CDR3 DNA reads as TGCGCCAGCAGCCAAGAGCCCCCCCCGGGAGGGCGAGAGACCCAGTACTTC. The encoded protein is CASSQEPPPGGRETQYF.

The rearrangement joins TRBV28 to TRBJ1-1, with D possibly matching TRBD1 (6 bases). The CDR3 is 12 amino acids. In germline, CDR1 is MDHEN, CDR2 SYDVKM. Trimming cost V 7 bases and J 10 bases, with 16 bases left between them. The CDR3 reads CASNIDRSGAFF. The CDR3 DNA follows: TGTGCCAGCAACATCGACAGGTCAGGAGCTTTCTTT. Looking up the rest from reference TRBV28 and TRBJ1-1 gives the full variable domain: DVKVTQSSRYLVKRTGEKVFLECVQDMDHENMFWYRQDPGLGLRLIYFSYDVKMKEKGDIPEGYSVSREKKERFSLILESASTNQTSMYLCASNIDRSGAFFGQGTRLTVV.

This clone was counted only a few times. The chain links TRBV5-1 to TRBJ1-4, with D possibly being TRBD1 (5 bases). From germline, CDR1 is SGHRS and CDR2 YFSETQ. This CDR3 region has 14 residues. Trimming removed 7 bases at V and 0 bases at J, with 10 bases between. The CDR3 DNA reads TGCGCCAGCTCCCAGACAGCAACTAATGAAAAACTGTTTTTT. It yields the protein CASSQTATNEKLFF.

This clone has only a few counts. Other DNA sequences from this sample encode an identical CDR3 as well. V and J are TRBV6-5 and TRBJ2-7; tentative D call: TRBD1 (6 bases). Trimming removed 3 bases from V and 4 bases from J, with 16 bases in between. Germline CDR1 is MNHEY and CDR2 is SVGAGI. CDR3 length equals 15 residues. The DNA for the CDR3 is TGTGCCAGCAGTTATCGTGGGCAGGGGACATACGAGCAGTACTTC. Its protein is CASSYRGQGTYEQYF.

Concerning this clone: Other DNA sequences in the sample encode the same CDR3. The chain recombines TRBV30 with TRBJ2-7, with D tentatively TRBD1 (6 bases). Germline V CDR1 and CDR2: GTSNPN, SVGIG (reference sequence). The CDR3 length is 16 residues. Trimming removed 2 bases at V and 3 bases at J, with 20 bases between. CDR3 sequence (DNA): TGTGCCTGGAGTTCGTGGCTACGGGACACCGACTACGAGCAGTACTTC. The encoded protein is CAWSSWLRDTDYEQYF.

This sequence joins TRBV28 and TRBJ2-5; D is unclear. This CDR3 spans 15 amino acids. Germline values: CDR1 MDHEN, CDR2 SYDVKM. V was trimmed by 5 bases and J by 4 bases, leaving 17 bases between them. The CDR3 is CASSQVPNRRETQYF. CDR3 in DNA: TGTGCCAGCAGTCAGGTCCCGAATAGGCGAGAGACCCAGTACTTC.

The chain recombines TRBV7-3 with TRBJ2-1, with D tentatively TRBD2 (7 bases). This CDR3 contains 13 residues. Trimming removed 3 bases at V and 9 bases at J, with 12 bases between. The germline gives CDR1 SGHTA, CDR2 FQGTGA. CDR3: CASSFGRGAEQFF. CDR3 DNA sequence: TGTGCCAGCAGCTTCGGACGGGGGGCTGAGCAGTTCTTC.

This rearrangement joins TRBV9 to TRBJ2-1; 13 nucleotides match TRBD2. The CDR3 sequence is 18 residues long. Germline V CDR1 and CDR2: SGDLS, YYNGEE. The junction had 7 bases not matched to a gene; V was cut back by 4 bases and J by 0 bases. The chain's CDR3 is CASSSPGLAGDSYNEQFF. The CDR3 coding sequence is TGTGCCAGCAGCTCGCCTGGACTAGCGGGGGACTCCTACAATGAGCAGTTCTTC.

The chain carries TRBV30 and TRBJ2-5; D is unclear. The CDR3 is 12 residues long. The ends were cut back, 3 bases at V and 0 bases at J, with 5 bases in the middle. Per germline, CDR1 GTSNPN and CDR2 SVGIG (reference sequence). CDR3 DNA: TGTGCCTGGAGGCAGAACCAAGAGACCCAGTACTTC. It codes for CAWRQNQETQYF.

The chain has TRBV7-9 and TRBJ2-1, with 11 bases identical to TRBD2. The trim removed 0 bases at V and 6 bases at J, leaving 1 base unmatched. The CDR3 has 15 residues. The germline gives CDR1 SEHNR, CDR2 FQNEAQ (reference sequence). The CDR3 region is CASSLAGLAANEQFF. In DNA, the CDR3 is TGTGCCAGCAGCTTAGCGGGACTAGCGGCCAATGAGCAGTTCTTC.

This CDR3 reads CASRPAAEAFF. CDR3 in DNA: TGTGCAAGTCGCCCTGCGGCTGAAGCTTTCTTT. The chain recombines TRBV12-2 with TRBJ1-1. TRBV12-2 is a recognized pseudogene. The length of the CDR3 is 11 residues.

The chain joins TRBV7-9 to TRBJ2-7; 8 bases agree with TRBD1. The ends lost 5 bases at V and 5 bases at J; junction bases unmatched: 11. The germline gives CDR1 SEHNR, CDR2 FQNEAQ (reference sequence). The CDR3 extends over 15 amino acids. The CDR3 protein is CASSRETGAGDEQYF. In DNA form, the CDR3 reads TGTGCCAGCAGCAGAGAGACAGGGGCAGGGGACGAGCAGTACTTC.

The chain combines TRBV5-1 with TRBJ2-2; 7 nucleotides match TRBD1. V trimming: 4 bases; J trimming: 1 base; junction bases outside the gene matches: 4. The CDR3 spans 15 residues. The V gene's germline CDR1 is SGHRS and CDR2 YFSETQ. The CDR3 loop reads CASSKRQGNTGELFF. CDR3 coding DNA: TGCGCCAGCAGCAAAAGACAGGGGAACACCGGGGAGCTGTTTTTT.

The CDR3: CASTPRQGAGNTIYF. In DNA form, the CDR3 reads TGTGCCAGCACCCCCAGACAGGGCGCTGGAAACACCATATATTTT. This chain connects TRBV6-1 to TRBJ1-3; 7 bases match TRBD1. This CDR3 comprises 15 residues. V was clipped by 7 bases and J by 2 bases; unmatched bases: 8. Germline CDR1 MNHNS, CDR2 SASEGT.